Listed below are T cell receptor beta chains from one sample, sequenced in a study of blood T cell repertoires in COVID-19. Sequenced by immunoSEQ multiplex PCR; TCRdb stores in-frame clones only, minus some. The sample lists roughly 49,000 clones, around 82% occurring once. Input material: peripheral blood. The receptors here all came from a woman at least 80 years old with acute or convalescent COVID-19. Both conserved end residues are part of each CDR3. Each record gives: clone size, D gene, V gene, J gene, CDR3 DNA, CDR3 protein. A D gene is named only where the DNA matches it firmly. The listing skips clone size in some rows; elsewhere it reads once, few, many or a size class.

clone_size: few
d_call: .
v_call: TRBV5-4
j_call: TRBJ2-2
cdr3_nt: TGTGCCAGCAGCTTGGAGGGGTTTAAGGGCACCGGGGAGCTGTTTTTT
cdr3_aa: CASSLEGFKGTGELFF

clone_size: .
d_call: TRBD1
v_call: TRBV7-2
j_call: TRBJ1-2
cdr3_nt: TGTGCCAGCAGCCGCACACGGACAGGGGGCTATGGCTACACCTTC
cdr3_aa: CASSRTRTGGYGYTF

clone_size: .
d_call: .
v_call: TRBV5-1
j_call: TRBJ1-2
cdr3_nt: TGCGCCAGCAGCTTGGTCGTAGGGGGAGATGGCTACACCTTC
cdr3_aa: CASSLVVGGDGYTF

clone_size: .
d_call: .
v_call: TRBV30
j_call: TRBJ2-1
cdr3_nt: TGTGCCTGGAGTAGAGGGTCGGCCAGCCGCAATGAGCAGTTCTTC
cdr3_aa: CAWSRGSASRNEQFF

clone_size: .
d_call: .
v_call: TRBV10-1
j_call: TRBJ2-2
cdr3_nt: TGCGCCAGCAGTGAGAACGGAGGGTCAGCCACCGGGGAGCTGTTTTTT
cdr3_aa: CASSENGGSATGELFF

clone_size: .
d_call: .
v_call: TRBV18
j_call: TRBJ1-5
cdr3_nt: TGTGCCAGCTCACCATCCCCGGGGGATCAGCCCCAGCATTTT
cdr3_aa: CASSPSPGDQPQHF

clone_size: .
d_call: .
v_call: TRBV18
j_call: TRBJ2-2
cdr3_nt: TGTGCCAGCTCACCCATCCCGACAGTGAACACCGGGGAGCTGTTTTTT
cdr3_aa: CASSPIPTVNTGELFF

clone_size: once
d_call: .
v_call: TRBV27
j_call: TRBJ1-6
cdr3_nt: TGTGCCAGCAGTTTCTCTATCGGACAGATGTATAATTCACCCCTCCACTTT
cdr3_aa: CASSFSIGQMYNSPLHF

clone_size: .
d_call: TRBD1
v_call: TRBV19
j_call: TRBJ2-7
cdr3_nt: TGTGCCAGTTCCCGACAGGGACCTCTATCCTACGAGCAGTACTTC
cdr3_aa: CASSRQGPLSYEQYF

clone_size: .
d_call: TRBD2
v_call: TRBV24-1
j_call: TRBJ2-2
cdr3_nt: TGTGCCACCAGTCGTCCCGCGGCGGGGGGGTTTAGCGGGGAGCTGTTTTTT
cdr3_aa: CATSRPAAGGFSGELFF

clone_size: once
d_call: .
v_call: TRBV3-1/TRBV3-2
j_call: TRBJ1-1
cdr3_nt: TGTGCCAGCAGCTACAGGCAGGGGAACACTGAAGCTTTCTTT
cdr3_aa: CASSYRQGNTEAFF

clone_size: .
d_call: TRBD1
v_call: TRBV30
j_call: TRBJ1-6
cdr3_nt: TGTGCCTGCCCCCCTACAGGGTCAGGGGGAAATTCACCCCTCCACTTT
cdr3_aa: CACPPTGSGGNSPLHF

clone_size: .
d_call: TRBD2
v_call: TRBV3-1/TRBV3-2
j_call: TRBJ2-7
cdr3_nt: TGTGCCACTTCCGGGGGGTTCTCCTACGAGCAGTACTTC
cdr3_aa: CATSGGFSYEQYF

clone_size: .
d_call: .
v_call: TRBV12-3/TRBV12-4
j_call: TRBJ2-7
cdr3_nt: TGTGCCAGCAGAAAGACTCCAGTCCCCGGGCAGTACTTC
cdr3_aa: CASRKTPVPGQYF

clone_size: .
d_call: TRBD1
v_call: TRBV7-9
j_call: TRBJ1-1
cdr3_nt: TGTGCCAGCAGTTGGGACAGGGAAGGGAAAGGGGCTGAAGCTTTCTTT
cdr3_aa: CASSWDREGKGAEAFF

clone_size: few
d_call: TRBD1
v_call: TRBV4-1
j_call: TRBJ1-6
cdr3_nt: TGCGCCAGCAGCCAAGGGGGACAGTATTCACCCCTCCACTTT
cdr3_aa: CASSQGGQYSPLHF

clone_size: .
d_call: .
v_call: TRBV27
j_call: TRBJ1-2
cdr3_nt: TGTGCCTCTGGCGGAAGCTATGGCTACACCTTC
cdr3_aa: CASGGSYGYTF

clone_size: .
d_call: .
v_call: TRBV18
j_call: TRBJ1-4
cdr3_nt: TGTGCCAGCTCACCAGGCAGGGCGGAAAAACTGTTTTTT
cdr3_aa: CASSPGRAEKLFF

clone_size: .
d_call: .
v_call: TRBV7-8
j_call: TRBJ2-1
cdr3_nt: TGTGCCAGCAGCGCCGTGGAGGGGCCCTACAATGAGCAGTTCTTC
cdr3_aa: CASSAVEGPYNEQFF

clone_size: .
d_call: .
v_call: TRBV6-4
j_call: TRBJ2-1
cdr3_nt: TGTGCCAGCAGGCCCTCCTTAGACTCCTACAATGAGCAGTTCTTC
cdr3_aa: CASRPSLDSYNEQFF

clone_size: .
d_call: TRBD1
v_call: TRBV12-3/TRBV12-4
j_call: TRBJ1-6
cdr3_nt: TGTGCCAGCAGTTTGACAGGGGATTCACCCCTCCACTTT
cdr3_aa: CASSLTGDSPLHF

clone_size: .
d_call: .
v_call: TRBV10-2
j_call: TRBJ2-5
cdr3_nt: TGCGCCAGCAGTGAGTCGACCAGGGGAGAGACCCAGTACTTC
cdr3_aa: CASSESTRGETQYF